A single sample is the source of the 15 T cell receptor beta chains below, sequenced in a study of cytomegalovirus exposure and HLA in healthy donors. Sequencing was performed with immunoSEQ multiplex PCR; in TCRdb, only in-frame clones are kept and a portion is missing. Of about 98,000 clones in the sample, around 90% were seen once. Sequences were obtained from PBMCs. The receptor set was obtained from a woman younger than 45 in good health and CMV-seronegative.

J is TRBJ1-2 and V is TRBV10-3; perhaps TRBD1 as D (6 bases). The V end lost 10 bases, the J end lost 8 bases, and 23 bases lay between the germline ends. Germline CDR1 ENHRY, CDR2 SYGVKD. The CDR3 is 14 residues long. The CDR3 DNA is TGTGCCAGCCTAACGGGACATCCCATGGGGGGCTACACCTTC. The encoded protein is CASLTGHPMGGYTF.

The CDR3 protein is CASSSTGGVGTGELFF. The DNA for the CDR3 is TGTGCCAGCAGCTCTACAGGGGGAGTGGGCACCGGGGAGCTGTTTTTT. The chain recombines TRBV7-9 with TRBJ2-2, with TRBD1 matching over 8 bases. Per germline, CDR1 SEHNR and CDR2 FQNEAQ (reference sequence). V lost 4 bases, J lost 4 bases, and 8 bases stayed unmatched. The CDR3 runs 16 residues. Filled out from reference TRBV7-9 and TRBJ2-2, the complete variable domain reads DTGVSQNPRHKITKRGQNVTFRCDPISEHNRLYWYRQTLGQGPEFLTYFQNEAQLEKSRLLSDRFSAERPKGSFSTLEIQRTEQGDSAMYLCASSSTGGVGTGELFFGEGSRLTVL.

The chain joins TRBV15 to TRBJ2-3; 9 bases fit TRBD2. The CDR3 totals 14 residues. Germline CDR1 and CDR2: LNHNV and YYDKDF (reference sequence). With 3 bases clipped from V and 8 bases from J, the junction kept 6 bases outside the gene matches. The CDR3 region is CATSSSGGPSTQYF. As DNA, the CDR3 is TGTGCCACCAGCAGTAGCGGGGGCCCCTCTACGCAGTATTTT.

The chain combines TRBV7-7 with TRBJ2-3; TRBD1 matches at 7 bases. This CDR3 has 13 amino acids. Germline V gene lookup returns CDR1 SSHAT and CDR2 FNYEAQ (reference sequence). V was clipped by 11 bases and J by 1 base; unmatched bases: 6. DNA of the CDR3: TGTGCCGTGGCAGGGGGTCGCACAGATACGCAGTATTTT. Encoded protein: CAVAGGRTDTQYF.

J is TRBJ1-4 and V is TRBV27; weak D call: TRBD1 (6 bases). V lost 5 bases to trimming and J lost 7 bases, with 17 bases between them. CDR1 and CDR2 (germline): MNHEY, SMNVEV (reference sequence). This CDR3 is 15 amino acids long. This CDR3 is CASSALQGPGEKLFF. The CDR3 DNA is TGTGCCAGCAGTGCCCTACAGGGTCCGGGTGAAAAACTGTTTTTT. Full variable domain (outside the CDR3, taken from reference TRBV27 and TRBJ1-4): EAQVTQNPRYLITVTGKKLTVTCSQNMNHEYMSWYRQDPGLGLRQIYYSMNVEVTDKGDVPEGYKVSRKEKRNFPLILESPSPNQTSLYFCASSALQGPGEKLFFGSGTQLSVL.

The rearrangement uses TRBV27 and TRBJ2-7; 10 bases fit TRBD1. The germline gives CDR1 MNHEY, CDR2 SMNVEV (reference sequence). Trimming at V came to 2 bases and at J to 3 bases, leaving 7 bases not matched to a gene. The CDR3 sequence is 16 residues long. CDR3: CASSLSPRDRGYEQYF. For the CDR3, the DNA is TGTGCCAGCAGTTTAAGCCCTCGGGACAGGGGCTACGAGCAGTACTTC.

V is TRBV5-6 and J is TRBJ1-1; 7 nucleotides agree with TRBD1. The junction had 12 bases not matched to a gene; V was cut back by 1 base and J by 0 bases. Germline V lookup: CDR1 SGHDT, CDR2 YYEEEE. The CDR3 contains 18 residues. The CDR3 coding sequence is TGTGCCAGCAGCTTGTTGCAGGGGGGAGTCAAGCTGAACACTGAAGCTTTCTTT. This gives the protein CASSLLQGGVKLNTEAFF.

CDR3 DNA sequence: TGTGCCAGCAGCCTTAGTAACGCGGATACGCAGTATTTT. It specifies CASSLSNADTQYF. The chain recombines TRBV6-5 with TRBJ2-3; D is unresolved. This CDR3 is built from 13 residues. Per the germline V gene, CDR1 is MNHEY and CDR2 is SVGAGI. The V end lost 6 bases, the J end lost 6 bases, and 13 bases lay between the germline ends.

This clone has a single count. The chain recombines TRBV7-9 with TRBJ2-7, with 10 bases aligning to TRBD1. J lost 4 bases, V lost 5 bases, and 8 bases had no gene match. Germline loops: CDR1 SEHNR, CDR2 FQNEAQ (reference sequence). The CDR3 is 15 residues long. The DNA for the CDR3 is TGTGCCAGCAGCGTACCGGACAGGGGGGGGTACGAGCAGTACTTC. Translation: CASSVPDRGGYEQYF.

The chain carries TRBV9 and TRBJ1-1; weak D call: TRBD1 (5 bases). The CDR3 spans 14 residues. The germline CDR1 and CDR2 sequences are SGDLS and YYNGEE. Trimming left V 6 bases short and J 1 base short, with 13 bases between. The CDR3 bases are TGTGCCAGCACCCCGACAGCACCGAACACTGAAGCTTTCTTT. It yields the protein CASTPTAPNTEAFF.

This clone was recorded only once. The chain is built from TRBV20-1 and TRBJ2-1; D is ambiguous. CDR3 length equals 11 residues. Germline V gives CDR1 DFQATT, CDR2 SNEGSKA (reference sequence). The V gene lost 3 bases and the J gene lost 5 bases, with 5 bases spanning the gap. The CDR3 nucleotides read TGCAGTGCTAGCGAGCACAATGAGCAGTTCTTC. Protein product: CSASEHNEQFF.

This sequence joins TRBV10-3 and TRBJ2-1; tentative D call: TRBD2 (6 bases). Germline CDR1 and CDR2: ENHRY and SYGVKD. V lost 3 bases to trimming and J lost 0 bases, with 9 bases between them. The length of the CDR3 is 15 residues. The DNA for the CDR3 is TGTGCCATCAGTGAACTCGGGAGCTCCTACAATGAGCAGTTCTTC. This translates into CAISELGSSYNEQFF.

The chain combines TRBV28 with TRBJ1-5, with no clear D. CDR1 is MDHEN, CDR2 SYDVKM, per germline. This CDR3 is 13 amino acids long. V was cut by 6 bases and J by 4 bases, with 10 bases left in between. CDR3 residues: CASRSVPNQPQHF. The CDR3 coding sequence is TGTGCCAGCAGGTCGGTTCCTAATCAGCCCCAGCATTTT.

V and J are TRBV5-1 and TRBJ2-5; a possible D gene is TRBD2 (6 bases). V was shortened by 3 bases and J by 1 base, with 13 bases between the two germline ends. Germline CDR1 SGHRS, CDR2 YFSETQ. This CDR3 has 15 residues. The CDR3 sequence is CASSSGGPTQETQYF. CDR3 nucleotides: TGCGCCAGCAGCTCCGGGGGACCTACCCAAGAGACCCAGTACTTC.

The V gene is TRBV5-1, the J gene TRBJ1-1; TRBD1 matches 9 bases. V shed 4 bases and J 5 bases; nucleotides not matched to a gene: 9. This CDR3 has 15 residues. CDR1 and CDR2 from the germline V gene are SGHRS and YFSETQ. The CDR3 DNA reads as TGCGCCAGCAGCGGCCTGGGACAGGGATTGACTGAAGCTTTCTTT. Protein: CASSGLGQGLTEAFF.